Following are 7 T cell receptor beta chains from one sample sequenced in a study of cytomegalovirus exposure and HLA in healthy donors. With 60 Vbeta and 13 Jbeta primers, the PCR was carried out. Repertoires were generated with immunoSEQ multiplex PCR, while TCRdb's copy carries only in-frame clones and drops some. The sample includes about 96,000 clones, approximately 75% of them seen just once. Sequenced input: PBMCs. Receptors were obtained from a female donor in good health and CMV-seropositive.

The chain has TRBV7-6 and TRBJ2-7; TRBD1 agrees at 9 bases. Germline V gives CDR1 SGHVS, CDR2 FNYEAQ. The V gene end was trimmed by 5 bases and the J gene end by 4 bases; junction bases not matched to a gene: 6. This CDR3 has 14 residues. In DNA, the CDR3 is TGTGCCAGCAGCCCCGGGACAGGGTTTTACGAGCAGTACTTC. Its translation is CASSPGTGFYEQYF.

This clone appeared a few times. The J gene is TRBJ2-1, the V gene TRBV5-1, with TRBD2 matching over 11 bases. V was clipped by 4 bases and J by 5 bases; unmatched bases: 2. Germline V gene lookup returns CDR1 SGHRS and CDR2 YFSETQ. The CDR3 is 14 amino acids. CDR3 residues: CASSTSGSDNEQFF. For the CDR3, the DNA is TGCGCCAGCAGCACTAGCGGGAGCGACAATGAGCAGTTCTTC.

The chain recombines TRBV7-2 with TRBJ2-1, with 8 bases that match TRBD1. CDR1 and CDR2 (germline): SGHTA, FQGNSA. This CDR3 is 15 amino acids long. Losses at the gene ends were 1 base for V and 4 bases for J; bases not matched to a gene: 3. CDR3 loop: CASSLGQGLYNEQFF. In nucleotides, the CDR3 is TGTGCCAGCAGCTTAGGACAGGGGCTTTACAATGAGCAGTTCTTC.

The rearrangement joins TRBV7-2 to TRBJ1-2; 7 bases are shared with TRBD1. V gave up 5 bases and J gave up 5 bases; unmatched junction bases: 8. CDR1 is SGHTA and CDR2 is FQGNSA in the germline V gene. This CDR3 contains 14 residues. This CDR3 is CASSRDSRLYGYTF. For the CDR3, the DNA is TGTGCCAGCAGCCGGGACAGCCGACTTTATGGCTACACCTTC.

The chain joins TRBV27 to TRBJ1-5; no definite D call. CDR1 and CDR2 from the germline V gene are MNHEY and SMNVEV (reference sequence). The V end was cut by 5 bases, the J end by 3 bases, with 8 bases between. CDR3 length: 13 residues. This CDR3 is CASSTFFNQPQHF. The DNA of the CDR3 is TGTGCCAGCAGTACATTCTTCAATCAGCCCCAGCATTTT.

This chain links TRBV21-1 with TRBJ2-3; the D call in the table, TRBD2, was not verified against the DNA. TRBV21-1 is flagged as a pseudogene. CDR3 length equals 17 residues. The chain's CDR3 is CASSKASFGESTDTQYF. CDR3 DNA: TGTGCCAGCAGCAAAGCCTCGTTCGGAGAGAGCACAGATACGCAGTATTTT.

The chain combines TRBV14 with TRBJ2-2, with 7 bases lining up with TRBD1. In germline, CDR1 is SGHDN, CDR2 FVKESK. This CDR3 is 15 amino acids long. J lost 1 base, V lost 4 bases, and 3 bases had no gene match. The CDR3 DNA sequence: TGTGCCAGCAGCCTTAGGACAGGGAACACCGGGGAGCTGTTTTTT. Translated: CASSLRTGNTGELFF.